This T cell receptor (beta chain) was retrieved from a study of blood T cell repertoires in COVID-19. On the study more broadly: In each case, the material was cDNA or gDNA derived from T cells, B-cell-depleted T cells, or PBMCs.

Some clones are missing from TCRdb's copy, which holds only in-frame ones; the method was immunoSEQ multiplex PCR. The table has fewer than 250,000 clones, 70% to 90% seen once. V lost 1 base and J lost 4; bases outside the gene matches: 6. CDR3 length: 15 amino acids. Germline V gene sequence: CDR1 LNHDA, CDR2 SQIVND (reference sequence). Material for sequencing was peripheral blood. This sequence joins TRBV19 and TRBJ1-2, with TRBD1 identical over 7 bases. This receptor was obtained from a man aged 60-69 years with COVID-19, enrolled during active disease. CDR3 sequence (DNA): TGTGCCAGTAGTATAGGCGACAGGGTAGGCTATGGCTACACCTTC. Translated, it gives CASSIGDRVGYGYTF.